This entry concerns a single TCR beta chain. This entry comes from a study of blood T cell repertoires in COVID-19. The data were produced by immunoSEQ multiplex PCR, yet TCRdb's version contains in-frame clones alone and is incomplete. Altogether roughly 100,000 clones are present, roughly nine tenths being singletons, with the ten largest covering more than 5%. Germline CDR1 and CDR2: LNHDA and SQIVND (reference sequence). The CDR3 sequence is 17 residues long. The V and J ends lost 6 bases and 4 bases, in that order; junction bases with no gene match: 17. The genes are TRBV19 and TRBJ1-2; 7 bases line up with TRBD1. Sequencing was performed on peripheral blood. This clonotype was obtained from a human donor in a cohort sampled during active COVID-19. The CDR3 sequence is CASSEGLNRGRSYGYTF. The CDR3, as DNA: TGTGCCAGTAGCGAGGGACTTAACAGGGGCCGAAGCTATGGCTACACCTTC.